This T cell receptor (beta chain) is from a study of Tregs in tolerant kidney transplant recipients. The table came from immunoSEQ multiplex PCR; TCRdb's copy has only in-frame clones and leaves some out. This table has about 240,000 clones, roughly 84% appearing once. The CDR3 runs to 16 residues. Trimming removed 6 bases from V and 0 bases from J; junction bases left unmatched: 4. Germline V gene data show CDR1 as LNHNV and CDR2 as YYDKDF (reference sequence). Sample: CD4+ T cells from blood. The chain employs TRBV15 and TRBJ2-7; TRBD2 matches 14 bases. The source of this sequence is a human donor in good health. The CDR3 coding sequence is TGTGCCACCAGTTACGGACTAGCGGGGGGCTCCTACGAGCAGTACTTC. As protein: CATSYGLAGGSYEQYF.